This TCR beta chain originates from a study of human T cells and chemical hapten exposure (dated by TCRdb to about 2021). Regarding the research as a whole: For sensitization, 2% DPC in acetone was applied to a roughly 2 cm by roughly 2 cm area of upper inner arm skin. Throughout the study period of around 25 weeks, patients also received therapeutic DPC doses to the scalp every week. Libraries were pooled for sequencing, and variation in per-sample TCR yields was attributed mainly to small differences in library volumes within the pool. For TCR sequencing, blood came from 25 to 35 alopecia patients at anywhere from one to four time points (pre-sensitization, 2, 6 and 24 weeks). The patient cohort, mostly female, included alopecia areata with under or over 50% scalp involvement, alopecia totalis and alopecia universalis. Patch testing was done on the upper back using Finn chambers containing 0.01% DPC, and results were scored after 6 days according to International Contact Dermatitis Research Group standards. Blood samples were taken from patients before sensitization (week 0) and at 2, 6 and about 24 weeks after DPC sensitization. Peripheral blood TCR repertoire changes were tracked in vivo in alopecia patients during primary and secondary sensitization to the hapten diphenylcyclopropenone (DPC).

The time point label, read with the paper, signifies: patch test 3, about 24 weeks after DPC sensitization. The treatment or condition label, as the study defines it: therapeutic diphenylcyclopropenone sensitization with weekly scalp DPC. At every patch-test visit, the blood draw took place before the patch test was put on. Patients were considered eligible if aged 18 to 70, diagnosed with alopecia and deemed suitable for DPC therapy, and patients were excluded if pregnant. Total RNA was extracted from unfractionated whole blood that had been collected in Tempus Blood RNA tubes. The study at large found these results: Patch test score was positively correlated with the number of PT1 expanded TCRs, with significance at thresholds 8, 16 and 32 but not at 4. The number of TCRs above 1 in 1000 frequency did not change with DPC sensitization; there was no evidence of global repertoire structure alterations. Significantly more large CDR3 similarity clusters were formed by expanded TCRs than by pre-sensitization or healthy control sets, consistent with antigen-driven responses. Repeated subsampling changed both the strength of the expansion versus patch-test correlation and the threshold at which the correlation became significant. Because every patient had alopecia, a presumed autoimmune disease, the patients' immune response might differ from that of healthy individuals.

This clonotype came up a few times. Its antigen has not been determined. Within one base of it there is no much larger clone, and no base qualities were kept. The protocol used for the library was RACE. This sample was sequenced with a NextSeq 500. During library preparation, unique molecular identifiers were attached to individual cDNA molecules so that TCRs could be counted in a quantitative, reproducible way. Each blood RNA sample was used to sequence both TCR alpha and TCR beta chains. As for the authors' bioinformatics: The median number of TCRs per sample was around 100,000, ranging from about 20,000 to 690,600. The Decombinator software suite was used to annotate V, J and CDR3 in the TCR reads. Every sample was subsampled to the same number of TCRs (28,000) for the PS versus PT1 abundance plots. Expanded TCRs were defined as absent before sensitization and observed at least eight times at the 2-week time point. TCRdb handled the public reads itself, with Q25 trimming in fastp and clone calling in MiXCR, and kept productive beta chains. Every distinct CDR3 protein forms one entry, paired with its most common genes and DNA. These V and J calls rely on TCRdb rather than the paper's analysis. The sample table holds about 200,000 distinct CDR3 sequences, of which around a quarter were seen once. The ten largest make up approximately 2.5% of the sample.

CDR1 and CDR2 (MDHEN, SYDVKM) derive from the germline V gene. From cysteine to phenylalanine, the CDR3 is 14 amino acids long. Only the CDR3 portion is preserved as DNA: 42 bases, with reading frame beginning at the first base. Trimming leaves V shorter by 4 bases and J shorter by 5 bases, with the junction holding 7 bases beyond the gene matches. The material sequenced was whole blood, taken in connection with sensitization to the hapten diphenylcyclopropenone (DPC). The rearranged chain carries TRBV28 and TRBJ2-5; 7 bases in between match TRBD2. This sequence originates from a woman between 40 and 55 years old with alopecia areata. Some clones in this sample may be carry-over from other donors' samples. Here the CDR3 is given as CASSYQRGMETQYF. At the DNA level, the sequence is TGTGCCAGCAGTTACCAGCGGGGTATGGAGACCCAGTACTTC.